The 13 T cell receptor beta chains reported below all come from one sample, sequenced in a study of blood T cells in healthy people across ages. Through a sample-barcoded 5' primer and a J-beta primer mix, a second PCR was run for about 7 to 12 cycles. TCRdb used MiXCR to reprocess the 5' RACE reads, holding one entry per CDR3 protein. The sample holds 550,000 to 650,000 distinct CDR3 sequences, about 28% seen once. Sequenced sample: blood. Receptor source: an elderly woman in good health.

This clonotype has just a few counts. J is TRBJ2-3 and V is TRBV2, with TRBD1 as a possible D gene (6 bases). The CDR3 runs 12 residues. Trimming took off 9 bases at V and 4 bases at J, with 11 bases between the two ends. Germline assignment: CDR1 SNHLY and CDR2 FYNNEI. CDR3 nucleotide sequence: TGTGCCAGTGGACAGCGCCCAGATACGCAGTATTTT. It is translated as CASGQRPDTQYF.

With respect to this clonotype: This could be a read error, since a much larger clone is one nucleotide away. The chain couples TRBV20-1 to TRBJ1-5; D uncertain. V was trimmed by 5 bases and J by 1 base, leaving 12 bases between them. There are 14 residues in the CDR3. Per the germline V gene, CDR1 is DFQATT and CDR2 is SNEGSKA (reference sequence). DNA for the CDR3: TGCAGTGCTGGCCCCGTGGAGAGCAATCAGCCCCAGCATTTT. Protein: CSAGPVESNQPQHF.

The table lists this clonotype with many counts. The chain joins TRBV5-1 to TRBJ1-2; D not resolved. Germline CDR1 reads SGHRS; CDR2 reads YFSETQ. The CDR3 contains 14 residues. Between the trimmed V and J ends, which lost 4 bases and 3 bases, there was a span of 13 bases. CDR3 in amino acids: CASSPTTDHYGYTF. The CDR3 DNA reads TGCGCCAGCAGCCCGACTACAGACCACTATGGCTACACCTTC. The entire variable domain, with the rest obtained from reference TRBV5-1 and TRBJ1-2, is as follows: KAGVTQTPRYLIKTRGQQVTLSCSPISGHRSVSWYQQTPGQGLQFLFEYFSETQRNKGNFPGRFSGRQFSNSRSEMNVSTLELGDSALYLCASSPTTDHYGYTFGSGTRLTVV.

Worth noting for this clonotype: A read error may explain this, as a much larger clone is one base away. The chain couples TRBV6-5 to TRBJ2-7, with D maybe TRBD1 (5 bases). Germline V CDR1 and CDR2: MNHEY, SVGAGI. Trimming left V 6 bases short and J 5 bases short, with 17 bases between. The CDR3 has 14 amino acids. The CDR3 DNA is TGTGCCAGCAGGCGCACGGGCAGGGCGCACGAGCAGTACTTC. It yields the protein CASRRTGRAHEQYF.

The rearrangement joins TRBV19 to TRBJ1-5; no definite D call. V was shortened by 3 bases and J by 6 bases, with 15 bases between the two germline ends. The CDR3 sequence is 15 residues long. Germline V CDR1 and CDR2: LNHDA, SQIVND (reference sequence). The CDR3 DNA follows: TGTGCCAGTAGTATTTCCGGTCTGGAGGTTCAGCCCCAGCATTTT. It yields the protein CASSISGLEVQPQHF.

The chain carries TRBV28 and TRBJ1-1; D gene ambiguous. Trimming removed 2 bases at V and 7 bases at J, with 11 bases between. There are 13 residues in the CDR3. Germline CDR1 MDHEN, CDR2 SYDVKM. In DNA form, the CDR3 reads TGTGCCAGCAGTTTAATGCACACGCTTGAAGCTTTCTTT. Its protein is CASSLMHTLEAFF.

Regarding this clonotype: This may be a read error, as it is one base from a much larger clone. V gene TRBV9 combines with J gene TRBJ2-3; D is unclear. The CDR3 consists of 15 residues. CDR1 and CDR2 (germline): SGDLS, YYNGEE. For the CDR3, the DNA is TGTGCCGGCAGCGCCTATTCAAGAAACGTAGATACGCAGTATTTT. Protein: CAGSAYSRNVDTQYF.

This clonotype was seen more than once but under ten times. The rearrangement joins TRBV18 to TRBJ1-5, with TRBD1 matching over 7 bases. The CDR3 loop spans 16 amino acids. CDR1 and CDR2 (germline): KGHSH, LQKENI. V shed 2 bases, J shed 1 base, and the junction held 5 bases outside the gene matches. In nucleotides, the CDR3 is TGTGCCAGCTCACCAGGCAGGGGGAACAGCAATCAGCCCCAGCATTTT. Protein: CASSPGRGNSNQPQHF.

J is TRBJ2-1 and V is TRBV20-1, with 7 nucleotides matching TRBD2. CDR1 and CDR2 (germline): DFQATT, SNEGSKA (reference sequence). V dropped 5 bases and J dropped 10; count of bases not matched to a gene: 20. The CDR3 loop spans 16 amino acids. CDR3 nucleotide sequence: TGCAGTGCTCGGCGGTCGAGCGGGATGGGCGGTCACGAGCAGTTCTTC. It codes for CSARRSSGMGGHEQFF.

With respect to this clonotype: A much more abundant neighbour one base away suggests this may be a read error. The gene calls are TRBV7-6 and TRBJ2-7; D may correspond to TRBD1 or TRBD2 (6 bases each). The CDR3 loop spans 13 amino acids. Germline CDR1 SGHVS, CDR2 FNYEAQ. The CDR3, as DNA: TGTGCCAGCAGCGCGGGACACTTCTACGAGCAGGACTTC. It yields the protein CASSAGHFYEQDF.

This clonotype was counted at least ten times. V is TRBV7-8 and J is TRBJ1-6, with TRBD1 identical over 8 bases. The CDR3 runs to 16 residues. The trim removed 7 bases at V and 6 bases at J, leaving 11 bases unmatched. CDR1 SGHVS and CDR2 FQNEAQ come from the germline V gene. The DNA for the CDR3 is TGTGCCAGCAACTCGTTTGGACAGGGACGTAATTCACCCCTCCACTTT. Amino acids: CASNSFGQGRNSPLHF.

This clonotype has more than one count but fewer than ten. The chain links TRBV4-2 to TRBJ1-1; unclear D gene. V lost 0 bases and J 0 bases, leaving 11 bases between the germline ends. The length of the CDR3 is 16 residues. Germline assignment: CDR1 LGHNA and CDR2 YNFKEQ. CDR3 coding DNA: TGTGCCAGCAGCCAAGATCTGAGACTACTGAACACTGAAGCTTTCTTT. Its translation is CASSQDLRLLNTEAFF.

This clonotype was counted ten times or more. The J gene is TRBJ2-7, the V gene TRBV27, with TRBD1 matching 7 bases. The germline V gene has CDR1 MNHEY and CDR2 SMNVEV (reference sequence). The CDR3 spans 13 residues. V was clipped by 5 bases and J by 3 bases; unmatched bases: 4. CDR3 nucleotide sequence: TGTGCCAGCAGTAACAGGGGAAACTACGAGCAGTACTTC. Its translation is CASSNRGNYEQYF.